This TCR beta chain was sequenced in a study of PD-1 blockade in classical Hodgkin lymphoma. Points from the study as a whole: TCR diversity at baseline was reported to be reduced in newly diagnosed patients relative to healthy donors. CD4+ TCR diversity rose significantly by C4D1, and CD8+ TCR diversity did not. Prior to therapy, complete responders displayed diversity much like that of newly diagnosed patients.

Profiled with immunoSEQ multiplex PCR; TCRdb holds only in-frame clones, not every one. The table shows tens of thousands of clones, with 77% occurring only once. Exposure to brentuximab vedotin varied, and each patient had relapsed following autologous stem cell transplantation. V was clipped by 1 base and J by 7 bases, with 16 bases between them. The CDR3 has 16 residues. The germline CDR1 and CDR2 sequences are SNHLY and FYNNEI. A remark on this clone: Its specificity is not known.

The chain recombines TRBV2 with TRBJ2-2; tentatively, D is TRBD1 (6 bases). This specimen was peripheral blood mononuclear cells (PBMCs), taken before the second cycle of nivolumab. The source is a human donor with classical Hodgkin lymphoma. The CDR3 nucleotides read TGTGCCAGCAGTGAAGTTGGACAGTTCGGGAACGGGGAGCTGTTTTTT. Its protein is CASSEVGQFGNGELFF.